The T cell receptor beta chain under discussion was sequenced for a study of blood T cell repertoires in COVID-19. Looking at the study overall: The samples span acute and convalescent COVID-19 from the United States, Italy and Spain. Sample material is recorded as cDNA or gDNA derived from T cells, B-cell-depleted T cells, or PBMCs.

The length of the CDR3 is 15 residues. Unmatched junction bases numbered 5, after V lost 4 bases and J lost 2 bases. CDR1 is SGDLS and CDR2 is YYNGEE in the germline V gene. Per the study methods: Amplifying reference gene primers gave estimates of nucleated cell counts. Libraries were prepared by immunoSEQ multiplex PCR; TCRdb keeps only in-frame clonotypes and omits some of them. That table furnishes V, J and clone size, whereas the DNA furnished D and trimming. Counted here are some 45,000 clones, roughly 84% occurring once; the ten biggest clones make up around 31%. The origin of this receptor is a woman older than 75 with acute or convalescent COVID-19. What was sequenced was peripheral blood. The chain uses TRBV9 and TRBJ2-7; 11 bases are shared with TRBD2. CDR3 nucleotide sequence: TGTGCCAGCAGCCCGGGGACTAGCGGAACCTACGAGCAGTACTTC. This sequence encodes CASSPGTSGTYEQYF.